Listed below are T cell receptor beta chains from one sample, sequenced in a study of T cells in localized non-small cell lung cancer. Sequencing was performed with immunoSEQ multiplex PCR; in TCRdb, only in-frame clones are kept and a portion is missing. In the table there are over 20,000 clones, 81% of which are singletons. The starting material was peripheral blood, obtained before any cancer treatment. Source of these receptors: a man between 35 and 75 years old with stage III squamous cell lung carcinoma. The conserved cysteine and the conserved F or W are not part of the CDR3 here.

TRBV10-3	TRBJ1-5	AIRPEINQPQH
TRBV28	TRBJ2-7	ASSWAPSSYEQY
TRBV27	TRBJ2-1	ASSSLREGLHRNEQF
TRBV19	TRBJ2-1	ASSKRGRAAGDEQF
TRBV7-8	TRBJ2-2	ASSSRLGTTNTGELF
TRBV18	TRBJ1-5	ASSPSTSQPQH
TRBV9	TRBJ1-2	ASSRQGALSGYT
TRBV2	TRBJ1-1	ASSMILNTEAF
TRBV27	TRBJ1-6	ASSFGTETSTLH
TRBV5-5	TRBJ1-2	ASSFRHSSNYGYT
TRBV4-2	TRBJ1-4	ASSLGRRPATNEKLF
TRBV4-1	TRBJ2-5	ASSQVLGPPGETQY
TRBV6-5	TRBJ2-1	ASSFSRGLGEQF
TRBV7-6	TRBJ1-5	ASSPTTGRSNQPQH
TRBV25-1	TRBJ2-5	ASSFGDRETQY
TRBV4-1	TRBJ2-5	ASSQGGIAGWETQY
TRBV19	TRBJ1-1	ASNNRPYTEAF
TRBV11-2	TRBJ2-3	ASSFRGDTQY
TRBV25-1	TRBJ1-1	ASSELGELEAF
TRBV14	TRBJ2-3	ASSQDMLAGGREDTQY
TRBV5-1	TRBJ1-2	ASSLGQGDGYT
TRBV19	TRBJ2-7	ASGTGDEQY
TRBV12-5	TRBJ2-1	ASGLDVFNEQF
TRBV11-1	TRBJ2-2	ASGGSRTSGQNTGELF
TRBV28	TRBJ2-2	ASQRQFNTGELF
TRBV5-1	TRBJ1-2	ASKPGGYYGYT
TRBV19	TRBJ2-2	AIKDRNTGELF
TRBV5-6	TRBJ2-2	ASSFQAAGELF
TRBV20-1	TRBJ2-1	LPADNNEQF
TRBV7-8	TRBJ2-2	ASTLVRDRVSGELF
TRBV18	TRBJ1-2	ASSPDTLLFDGYT
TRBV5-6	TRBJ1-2	ASSLLSGLYGYT
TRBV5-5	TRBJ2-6	ASSRGDAGANVLT
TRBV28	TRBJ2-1	ASSSGTGVNEQF
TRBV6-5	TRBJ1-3	ASSYSWRGVGNTIY
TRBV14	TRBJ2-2	ASSRRGRGTGELF
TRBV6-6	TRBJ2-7	ASTNRDSPYEQY
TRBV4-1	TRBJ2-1	ASSPRDSLWDEQF
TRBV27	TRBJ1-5	ASSSPGLNQPQH
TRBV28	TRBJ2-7	ASSLSGTERYEQY
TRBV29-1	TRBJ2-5	SVLTGTQETQY